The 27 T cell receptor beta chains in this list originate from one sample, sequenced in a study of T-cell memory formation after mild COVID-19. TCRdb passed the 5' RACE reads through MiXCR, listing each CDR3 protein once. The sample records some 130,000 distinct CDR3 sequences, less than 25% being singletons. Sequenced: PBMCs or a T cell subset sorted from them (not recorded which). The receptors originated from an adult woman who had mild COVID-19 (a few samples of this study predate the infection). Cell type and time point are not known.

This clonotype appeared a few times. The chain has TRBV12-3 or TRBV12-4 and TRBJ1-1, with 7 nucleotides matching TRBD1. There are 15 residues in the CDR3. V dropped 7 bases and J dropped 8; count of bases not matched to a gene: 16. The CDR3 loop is CASIQATGSRTEAFF. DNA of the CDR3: TGTGCCAGCATCCAGGCGACAGGGTCGAGGACGGAAGCTTTCTTT.

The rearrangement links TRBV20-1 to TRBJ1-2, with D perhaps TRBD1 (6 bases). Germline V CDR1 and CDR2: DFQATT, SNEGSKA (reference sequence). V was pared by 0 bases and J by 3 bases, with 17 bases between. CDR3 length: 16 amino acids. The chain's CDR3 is CSAREGQPALYYGYTF. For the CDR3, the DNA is TGCAGTGCTAGAGAAGGACAGCCAGCTCTATACTATGGCTACACCTTC.

The CDR3 coding sequence is TGTGCCAGCAGCGATGGGACATTCAATCAGCCCCAGCATTTT. Translation gives CASSDGTFNQPQHF. The chain couples TRBV2 to TRBJ1-5; the D gene is possibly TRBD1 (6 bases). V was shortened by 6 bases and J by 3 bases, with 12 bases between the two germline ends. The CDR3 is 14 residues long. In germline, CDR1 is SNHLY, CDR2 FYNNEI.

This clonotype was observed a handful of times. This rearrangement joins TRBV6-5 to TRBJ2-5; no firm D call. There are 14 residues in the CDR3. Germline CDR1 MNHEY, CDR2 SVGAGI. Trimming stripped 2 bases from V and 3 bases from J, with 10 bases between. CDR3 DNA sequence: TGTGCCAGCAGTTACGTCGGCCAAGAAGAGACCCAGTACTTC. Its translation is CASSYVGQEETQYF.

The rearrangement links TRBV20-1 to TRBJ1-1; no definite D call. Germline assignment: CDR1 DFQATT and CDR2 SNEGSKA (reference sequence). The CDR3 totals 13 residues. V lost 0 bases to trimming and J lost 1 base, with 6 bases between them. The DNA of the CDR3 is TGCAGTGCTAGAGATCTGACGAACACTGAAGCTTTCTTT. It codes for CSARDLTNTEAFF.

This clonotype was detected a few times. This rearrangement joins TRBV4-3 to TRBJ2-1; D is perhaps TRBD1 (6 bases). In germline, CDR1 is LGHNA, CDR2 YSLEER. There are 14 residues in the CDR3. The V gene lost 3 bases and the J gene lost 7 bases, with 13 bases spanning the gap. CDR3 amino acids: CASSQGTGWNEQFF. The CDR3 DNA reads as TGCGCCAGCAGCCAGGGAACAGGGTGGAATGAGCAGTTCTTC.

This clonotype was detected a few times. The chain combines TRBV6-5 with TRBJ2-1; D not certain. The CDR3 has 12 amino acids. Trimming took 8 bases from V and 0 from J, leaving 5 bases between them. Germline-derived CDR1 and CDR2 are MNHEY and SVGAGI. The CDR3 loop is CASLASYNEQFF. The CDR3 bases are TGTGCCAGCCTGGCCTCCTACAATGAGCAGTTCTTC.

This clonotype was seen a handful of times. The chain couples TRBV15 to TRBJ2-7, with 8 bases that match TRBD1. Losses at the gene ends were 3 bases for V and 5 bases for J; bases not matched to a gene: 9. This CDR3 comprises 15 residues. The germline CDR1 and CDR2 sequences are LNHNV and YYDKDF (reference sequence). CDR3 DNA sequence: TGTGCCACCAGCAGTCTCTGGGGACAGGTCAACGAGCAGTACTTC. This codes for CATSSLWGQVNEQYF.

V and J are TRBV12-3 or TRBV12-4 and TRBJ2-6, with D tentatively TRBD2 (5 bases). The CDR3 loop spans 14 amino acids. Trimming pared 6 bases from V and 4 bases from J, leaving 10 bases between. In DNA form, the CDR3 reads TGTGCCAGCAGCCCGGGCGGGGGGGCCAACGTCCTGACTTTC. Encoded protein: CASSPGGGANVLTF.

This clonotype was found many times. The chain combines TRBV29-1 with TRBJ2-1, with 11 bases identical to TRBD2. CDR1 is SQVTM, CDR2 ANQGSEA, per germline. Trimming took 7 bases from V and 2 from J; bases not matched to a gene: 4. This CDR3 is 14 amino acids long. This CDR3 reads CSALAGGPYNEQFF. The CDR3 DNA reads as TGCAGCGCCTTAGCGGGAGGGCCCTACAATGAGCAGTTCTTC.

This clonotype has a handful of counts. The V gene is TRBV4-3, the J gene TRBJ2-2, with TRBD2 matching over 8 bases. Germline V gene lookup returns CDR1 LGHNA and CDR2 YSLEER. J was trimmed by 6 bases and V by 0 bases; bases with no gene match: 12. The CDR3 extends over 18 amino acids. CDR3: CASSQDRWAGGVSGELFF. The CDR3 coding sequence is TGCGCCAGCAGCCAAGATCGGTGGGCGGGAGGAGTCTCCGGGGAGCTGTTTTTT.

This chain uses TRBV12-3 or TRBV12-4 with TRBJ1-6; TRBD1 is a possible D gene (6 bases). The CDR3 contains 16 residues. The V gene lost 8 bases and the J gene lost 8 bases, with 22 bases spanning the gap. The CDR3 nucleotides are TGTGCCAGCGGTCAGCACCTAGGGCACAGGGATTCACCCCTCCACTTT. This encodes CASGQHLGHRDSPLHF.

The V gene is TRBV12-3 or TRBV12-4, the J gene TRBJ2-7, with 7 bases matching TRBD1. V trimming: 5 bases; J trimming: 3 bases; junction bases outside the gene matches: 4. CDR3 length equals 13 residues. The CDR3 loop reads CASSTGDDYEQYF. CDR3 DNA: TGTGCCAGCAGTACAGGGGACGACTACGAGCAGTACTTC.

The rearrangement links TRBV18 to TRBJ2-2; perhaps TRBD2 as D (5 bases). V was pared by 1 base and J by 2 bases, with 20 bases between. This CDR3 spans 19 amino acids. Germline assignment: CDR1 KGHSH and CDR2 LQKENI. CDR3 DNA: TGTGCCAGCTCACCACTCCCGGGATCAACGGTCCTCAACACCGGGGAGCTGTTTTTT. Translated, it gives CASSPLPGSTVLNTGELFF.

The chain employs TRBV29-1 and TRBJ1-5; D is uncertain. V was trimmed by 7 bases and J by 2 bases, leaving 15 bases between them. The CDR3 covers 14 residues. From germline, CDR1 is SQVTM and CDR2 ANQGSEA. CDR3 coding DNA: TGCAGCGCCGTCCCGACGGGTGGCAATCAGCCCCAGCATTTT. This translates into CSAVPTGGNQPQHF. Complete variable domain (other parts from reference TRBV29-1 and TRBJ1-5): SAVISQKPSRDICQRGTSLTIQCQVDSQVTMMFWYRQQPGQSLTLIATANQGSEATYESGFVIDKFPISRPNLTFSTLTVSNMSPEDSSIYLCSAVPTGGNQPQHFGDGTRLSIL.

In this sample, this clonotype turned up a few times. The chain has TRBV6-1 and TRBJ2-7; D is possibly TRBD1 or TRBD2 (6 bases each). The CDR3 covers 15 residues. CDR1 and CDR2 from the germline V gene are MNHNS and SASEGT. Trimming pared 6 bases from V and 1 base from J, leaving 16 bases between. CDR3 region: CASRIEEGGSYEQYF. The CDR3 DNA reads TGTGCCAGCAGAATAGAAGAGGGGGGTTCCTACGAGCAGTACTTC.

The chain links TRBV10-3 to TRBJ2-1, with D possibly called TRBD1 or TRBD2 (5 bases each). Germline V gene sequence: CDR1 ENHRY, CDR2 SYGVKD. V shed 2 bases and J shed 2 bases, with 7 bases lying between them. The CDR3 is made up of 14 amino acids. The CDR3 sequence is CAISEGGAYNEQFF. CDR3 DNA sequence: TGTGCCATCAGTGAGGGGGGAGCCTACAATGAGCAGTTCTTC.

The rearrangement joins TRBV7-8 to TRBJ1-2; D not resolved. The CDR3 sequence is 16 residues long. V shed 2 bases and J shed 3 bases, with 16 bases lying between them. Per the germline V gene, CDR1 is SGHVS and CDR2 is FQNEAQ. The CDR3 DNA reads TGTGCCAGCAGCTTAAGATCGGGTTTGGAAGACTATGGCTACACCTTC. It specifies CASSLRSGLEDYGYTF.

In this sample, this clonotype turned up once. The chain's CDR3 is CASSLERGGREETQYF. In nucleotides, the CDR3 is TGTGCCAGCAGTCTGGAGCGGGGTGGTCGCGAAGAGACCCAGTACTTC. The chain joins TRBV6-2 or TRBV6-3 to TRBJ2-5; 7 nucleotides agree with TRBD2. The germline CDR1 and CDR2 sequences are MNHEY and SVGEGT. The CDR3 has 16 amino acids. The V gene end was trimmed by 5 bases and the J gene end by 3 bases; junction bases not matched to a gene: 12.

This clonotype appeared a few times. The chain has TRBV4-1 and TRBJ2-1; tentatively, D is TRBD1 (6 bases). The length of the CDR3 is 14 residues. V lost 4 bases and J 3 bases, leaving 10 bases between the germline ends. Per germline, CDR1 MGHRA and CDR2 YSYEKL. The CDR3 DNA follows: TGCGCCAGCAGCCCACGGACAGACTACAATGAGCAGTTCTTC. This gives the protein CASSPRTDYNEQFF.

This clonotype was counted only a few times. CDR3 in DNA: TGTGCCAGCAGTCCACGGGAGTCTGAAGCTTTCTTT. It specifies CASSPRESEAFF. The chain is built from TRBV7-6 and TRBJ1-1; no firm D call. Germline V gives CDR1 SGHVS, CDR2 FNYEAQ. This CDR3 is built from 12 residues. V was cut by 6 bases and J by 6 bases, with 11 bases left in between.

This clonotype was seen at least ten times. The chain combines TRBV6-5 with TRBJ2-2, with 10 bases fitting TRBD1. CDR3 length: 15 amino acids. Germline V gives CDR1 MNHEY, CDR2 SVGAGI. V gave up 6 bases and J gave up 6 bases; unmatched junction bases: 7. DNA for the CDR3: TGTGCCAGCAGCACCGGGACAGGGGCGTCCGGGGAGCTGTTTTTT. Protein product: CASSTGTGASGELFF.

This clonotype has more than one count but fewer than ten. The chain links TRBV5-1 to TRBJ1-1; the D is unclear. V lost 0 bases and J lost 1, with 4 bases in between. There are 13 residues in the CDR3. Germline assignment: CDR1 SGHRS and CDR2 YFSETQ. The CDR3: CASSLVANTEAFF. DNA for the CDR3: TGCGCCAGCAGCTTGGTTGCGAACACTGAAGCTTTCTTT.

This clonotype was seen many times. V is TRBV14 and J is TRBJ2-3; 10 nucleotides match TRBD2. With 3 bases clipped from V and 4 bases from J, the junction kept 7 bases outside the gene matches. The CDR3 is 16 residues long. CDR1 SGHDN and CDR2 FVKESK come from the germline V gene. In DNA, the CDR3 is TGTGCCAGCAGCCATCCTAGCGGGGGAGGGGCAGATACGCAGTATTTT. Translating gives CASSHPSGGGADTQYF.

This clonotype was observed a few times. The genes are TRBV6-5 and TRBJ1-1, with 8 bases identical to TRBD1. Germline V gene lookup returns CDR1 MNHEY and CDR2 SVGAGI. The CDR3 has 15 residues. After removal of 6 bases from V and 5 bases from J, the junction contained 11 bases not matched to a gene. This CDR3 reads CASRPRQGWLTEAFF. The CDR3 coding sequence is TGTGCCAGCAGACCCCGACAGGGGTGGCTGACTGAAGCTTTCTTT.

CDR3 protein: CASSFFQGEQFF. The CDR3 DNA reads TGTGCCAGCAGTTTCTTTCAGGGTGAGCAGTTCTTC. The chain joins TRBV12-3 or TRBV12-4 to TRBJ2-1, with D tentatively TRBD1 (5 bases). The CDR3 is made up of 12 amino acids. V lost 3 bases to trimming and J lost 9 bases, with 9 bases between them.

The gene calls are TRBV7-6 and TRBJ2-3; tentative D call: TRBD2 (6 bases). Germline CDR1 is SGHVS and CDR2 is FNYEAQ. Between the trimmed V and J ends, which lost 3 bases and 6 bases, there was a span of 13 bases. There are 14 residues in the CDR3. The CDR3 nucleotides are TGTGCCAGCAGCTTGGGGGACTGGAAGGATACGCAGTATTTT. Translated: CASSLGDWKDTQYF.